This T cell receptor (beta chain) is drawn from a study of identical twins. Study-level points and caveats: The analysis was cross-sectional rather than longitudinal within donors. Beta clonotypes that were abundant in cord blood contained fewer insertions, a pattern absent from memory repertoires. A partial confounding effect on zero-insertion analyses could come from invariant MAIT and iNKT cells.

Remarks on this clonotype: Its antigen is undetermined.

Template switching added a universal primer binding site, and final cDNA carried unique molecular identifiers. TCRdb independently ran MiXCR on the 5' RACE reads; one entry per CDR3 protein. This table has 1.5 million or so distinct CDR3 sequences, about 31% appearing once. Germline CDR1 is MNHNS and CDR2 is SASEGT. V trimming: 7 bases; J trimming: 5 bases; junction bases outside the gene matches: 13. The CDR3 totals 18 residues. The chain has TRBV6-1 and TRBJ2-1; TRBD2 aligns across 14 bases. The clonotype comes from a newborn girl in good health. The sequenced sample consisted of cord blood. CDR3 residues: CASTGLAGVFVTDNEQFF. The CDR3 DNA reads TGTGCCAGCACGGGACTAGCGGGAGTTTTCGTTACGGACAATGAGCAGTTCTTC.